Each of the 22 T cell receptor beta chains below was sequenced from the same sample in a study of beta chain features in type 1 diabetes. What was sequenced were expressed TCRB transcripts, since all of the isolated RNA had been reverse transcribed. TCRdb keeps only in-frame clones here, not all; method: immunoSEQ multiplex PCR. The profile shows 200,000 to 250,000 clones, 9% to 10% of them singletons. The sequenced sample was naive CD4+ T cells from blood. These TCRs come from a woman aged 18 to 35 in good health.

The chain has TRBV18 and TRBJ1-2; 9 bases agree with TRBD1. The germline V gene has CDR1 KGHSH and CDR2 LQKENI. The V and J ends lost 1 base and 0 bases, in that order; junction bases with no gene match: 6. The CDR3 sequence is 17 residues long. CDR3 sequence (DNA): TGTGCCAGCTCACCACGGGAACAGGGGGCTTCTAACTATGGCTACACCTTC. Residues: CASSPREQGASNYGYTF.

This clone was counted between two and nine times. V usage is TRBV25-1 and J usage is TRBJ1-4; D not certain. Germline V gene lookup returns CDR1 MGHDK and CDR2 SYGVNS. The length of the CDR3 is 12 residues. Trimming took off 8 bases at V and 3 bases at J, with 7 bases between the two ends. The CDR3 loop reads CASQWPNEKLFF. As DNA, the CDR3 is TGTGCCAGCCAGTGGCCTAATGAAAAACTGTTTTTT.

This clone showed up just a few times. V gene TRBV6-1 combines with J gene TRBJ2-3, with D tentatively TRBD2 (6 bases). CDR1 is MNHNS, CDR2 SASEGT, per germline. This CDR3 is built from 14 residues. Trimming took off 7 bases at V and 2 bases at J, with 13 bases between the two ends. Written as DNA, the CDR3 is TGTGCCAGCACTGAGGGACTGGTCACAGATACGCAGTATTTT. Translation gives CASTEGLVTDTQYF.

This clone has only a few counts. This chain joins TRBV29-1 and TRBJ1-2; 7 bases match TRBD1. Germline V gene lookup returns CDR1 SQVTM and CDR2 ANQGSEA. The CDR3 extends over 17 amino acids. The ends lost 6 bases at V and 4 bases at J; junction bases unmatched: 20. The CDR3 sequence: CSVGASGGGVTSYGYTF. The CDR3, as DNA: TGCAGCGTCGGAGCCTCGGGAGGGGGCGTAACGAGCTATGGCTACACCTTC.

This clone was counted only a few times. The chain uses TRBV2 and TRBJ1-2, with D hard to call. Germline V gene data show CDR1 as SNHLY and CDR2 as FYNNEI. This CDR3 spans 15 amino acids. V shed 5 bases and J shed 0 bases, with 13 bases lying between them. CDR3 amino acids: CASSLQMAANYGYTF. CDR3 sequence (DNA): TGTGCCAGCAGTCTACAGATGGCCGCTAACTATGGCTACACCTTC.

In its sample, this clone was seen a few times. The CDR3 nucleotides read TGTGCCAGTAATGGAGCGGGGAATGAAAAACTGTTTTTT. Its translation: CASNGAGNEKLFF. This chain connects TRBV19 to TRBJ1-4; no clear D. V shed 7 bases and J shed 5 bases, with 11 bases lying between them. The V gene's germline CDR1 is LNHDA and CDR2 SQIVND (reference sequence). The CDR3 runs to 13 residues.

The CDR3 sequence is CASSYSAAADTQYF. In DNA form, the CDR3 reads TGTGCCAGCAGTTACTCAGCGGCGGCAGATACGCAGTATTTT. This rearrangement joins TRBV6-5 to TRBJ2-3, with D perhaps matching TRBD2 (5 bases). The CDR3 is made up of 14 amino acids. Germline V lookup: CDR1 MNHEY, CDR2 SVGAGI. The V gene lost 0 bases and the J gene lost 4 bases, with 8 bases spanning the gap.

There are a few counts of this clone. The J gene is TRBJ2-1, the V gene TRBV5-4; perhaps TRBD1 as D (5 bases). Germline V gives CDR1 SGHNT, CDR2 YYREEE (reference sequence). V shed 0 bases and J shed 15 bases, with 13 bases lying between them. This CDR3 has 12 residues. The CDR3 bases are TGTGCCAGCAGCTTGGGGGGCCGTGCTCTGTTCTTC. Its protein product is CASSLGGRALFF.

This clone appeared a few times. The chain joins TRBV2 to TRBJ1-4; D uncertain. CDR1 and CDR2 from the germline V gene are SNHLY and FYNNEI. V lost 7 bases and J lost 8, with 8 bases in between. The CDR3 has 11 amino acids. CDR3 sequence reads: CASNIGEKLFF. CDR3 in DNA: TGTGCCAGCAATATCGGGGAAAAACTGTTTTTT.

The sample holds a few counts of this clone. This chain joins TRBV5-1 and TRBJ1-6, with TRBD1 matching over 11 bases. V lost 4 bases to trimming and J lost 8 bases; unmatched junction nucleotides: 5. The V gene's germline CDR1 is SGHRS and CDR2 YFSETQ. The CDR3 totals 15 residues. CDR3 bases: TGCGCCAGCAGCGACGGGACAGGGGGTTATTCACCCCTCCACTTT. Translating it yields CASSDGTGGYSPLHF.

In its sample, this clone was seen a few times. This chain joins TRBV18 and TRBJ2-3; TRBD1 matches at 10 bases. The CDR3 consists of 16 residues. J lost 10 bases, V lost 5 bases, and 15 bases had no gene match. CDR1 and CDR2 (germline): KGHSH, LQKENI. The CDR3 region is CASSTDGQGGSLAQYF. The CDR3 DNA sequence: TGTGCCAGCTCAACAGACGGACAGGGGGGATCCCTTGCGCAGTATTTT.

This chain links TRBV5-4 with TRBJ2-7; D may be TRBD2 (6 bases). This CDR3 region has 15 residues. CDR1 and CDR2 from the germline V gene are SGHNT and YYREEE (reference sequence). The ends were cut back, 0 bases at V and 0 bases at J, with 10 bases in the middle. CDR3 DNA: TGTGCCAGCAGCTTGGAGCGGGCACTCTCCTACGAGCAGTACTTC. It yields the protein CASSLERALSYEQYF.

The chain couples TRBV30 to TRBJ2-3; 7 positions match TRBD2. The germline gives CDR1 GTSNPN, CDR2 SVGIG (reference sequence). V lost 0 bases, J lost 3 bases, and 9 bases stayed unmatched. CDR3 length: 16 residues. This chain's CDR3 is CAWSVLAGVYTDTQYF. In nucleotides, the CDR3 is TGTGCCTGGAGTGTACTGGCGGGAGTGTATACAGATACGCAGTATTTT.

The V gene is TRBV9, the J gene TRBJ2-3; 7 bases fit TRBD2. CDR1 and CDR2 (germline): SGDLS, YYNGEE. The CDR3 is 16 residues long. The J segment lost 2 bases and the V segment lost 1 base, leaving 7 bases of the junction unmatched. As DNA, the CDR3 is TGTGCCAGCAGCGTAAGGCCAGCGGGGACCACAGATACGCAGTATTTT. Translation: CASSVRPAGTTDTQYF.

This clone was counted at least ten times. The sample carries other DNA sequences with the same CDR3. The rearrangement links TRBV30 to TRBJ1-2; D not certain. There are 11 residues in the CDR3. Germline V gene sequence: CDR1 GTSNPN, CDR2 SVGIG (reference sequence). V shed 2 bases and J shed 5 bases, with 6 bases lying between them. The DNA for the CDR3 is TGTGCCTGGAGTTCGTTATATGGCTACACCTTC. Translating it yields CAWSSLYGYTF.

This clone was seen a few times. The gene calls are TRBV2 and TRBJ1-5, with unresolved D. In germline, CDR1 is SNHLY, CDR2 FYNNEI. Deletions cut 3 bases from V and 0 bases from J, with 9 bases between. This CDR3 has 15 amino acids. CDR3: CASSDRFFSNQPQHF. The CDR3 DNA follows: TGTGCCAGCAGTGACAGGTTTTTTAGCAATCAGCCCCAGCATTTT.

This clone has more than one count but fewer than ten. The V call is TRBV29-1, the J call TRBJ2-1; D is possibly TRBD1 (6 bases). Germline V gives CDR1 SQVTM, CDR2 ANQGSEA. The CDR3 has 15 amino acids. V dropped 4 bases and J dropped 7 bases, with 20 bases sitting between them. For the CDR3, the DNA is TGCAGCGTTGTCCTAACACAAACAGGGAAAAATGAGCAGTTCTTC. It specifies CSVVLTQTGKNEQFF.

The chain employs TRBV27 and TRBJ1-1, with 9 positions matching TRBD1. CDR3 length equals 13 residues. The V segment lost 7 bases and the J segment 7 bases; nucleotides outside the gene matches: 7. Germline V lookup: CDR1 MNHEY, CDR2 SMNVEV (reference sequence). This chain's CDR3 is CASKDRGIGEAFF. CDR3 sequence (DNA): TGTGCCAGCAAGGACAGGGGTATCGGTGAAGCTTTCTTT.

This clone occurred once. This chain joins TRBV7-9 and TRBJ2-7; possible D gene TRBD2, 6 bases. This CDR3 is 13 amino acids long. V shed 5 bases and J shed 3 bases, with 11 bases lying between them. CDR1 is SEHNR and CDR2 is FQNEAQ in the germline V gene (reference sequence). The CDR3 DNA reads TGTGCCAGCAGCATGGGACTCCGCTACGAGCAGTACTTC. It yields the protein CASSMGLRYEQYF.

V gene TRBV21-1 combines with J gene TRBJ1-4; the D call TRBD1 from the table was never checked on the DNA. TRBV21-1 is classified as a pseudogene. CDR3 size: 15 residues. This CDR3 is CASSKEFQGNEKLFF. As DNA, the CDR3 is TGTGCCAGCAGCAAAGAGTTTCAGGGGAATGAAAAACTGTTTTTT.

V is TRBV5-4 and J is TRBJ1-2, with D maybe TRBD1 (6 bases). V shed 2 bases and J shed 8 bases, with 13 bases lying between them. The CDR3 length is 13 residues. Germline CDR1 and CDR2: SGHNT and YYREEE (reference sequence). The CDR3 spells CASSLSQGRGYTF. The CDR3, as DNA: TGTGCCAGCAGCTTATCACAGGGCCGGGGCTACACCTTC. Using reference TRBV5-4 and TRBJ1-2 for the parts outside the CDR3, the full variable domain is ETGVTQSPTHLIKTRGQQVTLRCSSQSGHNTVSWYQQALGQGPQFIFQYYREEENGRGNFPPRFSGLQFPNYSSELNVNALELDDSALYLCASSLSQGRGYTFGSGTRLTVV.

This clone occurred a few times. The CDR3 loop is CSINRDSNEQFF. The CDR3 DNA follows: TGCAGCATCAACAGGGATTCTAATGAGCAGTTCTTC. The chain joins TRBV29-1 to TRBJ2-1; D is possibly TRBD1 (6 bases). The V gene's germline CDR1 is SQVTM and CDR2 ANQGSEA. The germline V and J ends were trimmed by 8 bases and 7 bases, with 15 bases remaining between them. This CDR3 is built from 12 residues.